Following are 12 T cell receptor beta chains from one sample sequenced in a study of OX40 agonist ivuxolimab in advanced cancers. This table comes from immunoSEQ multiplex PCR, and its TCRdb copy is limited to in-frame clones, with some not included. The sample has approximately 60,000 clones, about nine tenths seen once; the top ten hold just under 7%. Sequences were derived from CD4+ or CD8+ T cells sorted from blood, sampled in a trial of the OX40 agonist ivuxolimab. The receptors shown here come from an adult with an advanced solid tumor such as melanoma, head and neck, liver or kidney cancer.

V is TRBV7-2 and J is TRBJ2-1, with 13 bases matching TRBD2. J lost 6 bases, V lost 5 bases, and 10 bases had no gene match. This CDR3 spans 17 amino acids. Germline V gene sequence: CDR1 SGHTA, CDR2 FQGNSA. The CDR3 DNA is TGTGCCAGCAGCCTAGGACTAGCGGGAGAGTTTCGCAATGAGCAGTTCTTC. It yields the protein CASSLGLAGEFRNEQFF. The full variable domain, its missing parts supplied by reference TRBV7-2 and TRBJ2-1, is GAGVSQSPSNKVTEKGKDVELRCDPISGHTALYWYRQSLGQGLEFLIYFQGNSAPDKSGLPSDRFSAERTGGSVSTLTIQRTQQEDSAVYLCASSLGLAGEFRNEQFFGPGTRLTVL.

The chain has TRBV19 and TRBJ2-5; possible D gene TRBD1, 5 bases. CDR3 size: 13 residues. The germline V gene encodes CDR1 LNHDA and CDR2 SQIVND (reference sequence). Trimming stripped 5 bases from V and 10 bases from J, with 17 bases between. The CDR3 here is CASSFQGAMDQYF. The CDR3 DNA reads TGTGCCAGTAGTTTTCAAGGGGCTATGGACCAGTACTTC.

The V call is TRBV7-8, the J call TRBJ2-2; 8 bases agree with TRBD1. Looked up from germline, CDR1 is SGHVS and CDR2 is FQNEAQ. This CDR3 contains 16 residues. Unmatched junction bases numbered 5, after V lost 1 base and J lost 4 bases. CDR3 amino acids: CASSLGTGRLTGELFF. CDR3 coding DNA: TGTGCCAGCAGCTTAGGGACAGGGAGGCTCACCGGGGAGCTGTTTTTT.

The V gene is TRBV11-2, the J gene TRBJ2-5; D uncertain. Germline assignment: CDR1 SGHAT and CDR2 FQNNGV. CDR3 size: 15 residues. Trimming cost V 1 base and J 0 bases, with 9 bases left between them. In DNA form, the CDR3 reads TGTGCCAGCAGCTTAGTGGGGTGGGACCAAGAGACCCAGTACTTC. This translates into CASSLVGWDQETQYF.

As concerns this clone: One end of the junction varies from germline; a read error may be responsible. J is TRBJ1-1 and V is TRBV18, with no clear D. In germline, CDR1 is KGHSH, CDR2 LQKENI. The CDR3 totals 13 residues. CDR3 sequence (DNA): TGTGCCAGCCCACCTCAAACGGACACTGAAGCTTTCTTT. As protein: CASPPQTDTEAFF.

The chain uses TRBV27 and TRBJ1-2; D is unclear. Germline lookup yields CDR1 MNHEY and CDR2 SMNVEV (reference sequence). Trimming cost V 8 bases and J 4 bases, with 17 bases left between them. The CDR3 sequence is 14 residues long. The CDR3 DNA sequence: TGTGCCAGCGGTGGGCCCCCCGTAGCCTATGGCTACACCTTC. As protein: CASGGPPVAYGYTF.

The chain combines TRBV5-1 with TRBJ2-1; 9 nucleotides agree with TRBD2. Unmatched junction bases numbered 1, after V lost 0 bases and J lost 3 bases. CDR1 SGHRS and CDR2 YFSETQ come from the germline V gene. The CDR3 consists of 15 residues. The CDR3 nucleotides are TGCGCCAGCAGCTTGGTGCGGGAGGGCTACAATGAGCAGTTCTTC. It translates to CASSLVREGYNEQFF.

Of note for this clone: Other DNA sequences in this sample translate to the same CDR3. This rearrangement joins TRBV29-1 to TRBJ1-3, with D uncertain. The V end lost 4 bases, the J end lost 0 bases, and 7 bases lay between the germline ends. This CDR3 spans 13 amino acids. CDR1 SQVTM and CDR2 ANQGSEA come from the germline V gene. This CDR3 reads CSVAAISGNTIYF. CDR3 in DNA: TGCAGCGTTGCGGCTATCTCTGGAAACACCATATATTTT.

V gene TRBV9 combines with J gene TRBJ2-3, with 9 nucleotides matching TRBD2. Trimming cost V 0 bases and J 6 bases; bases outside gene matches: 5. CDR3 size: 15 residues. Germline V gene sequence: CDR1 SGDLS, CDR2 YYNGEE. For the CDR3, the DNA is TGTGCCAGCAGCGTAGCTTCTAGCGGGAAGGATACGCAGTATTTT. Translated: CASSVASSGKDTQYF.

The gene calls are TRBV7-9 and TRBJ2-2; weak D call: TRBD2 (6 bases). The ends were cut back, 7 bases at V and 6 bases at J, with 21 bases in the middle. Looked up from germline, CDR1 is SEHNR and CDR2 is FQNEAQ (reference sequence). The CDR3 loop spans 16 amino acids. The DNA for the CDR3 is TGTGCCAGCATACCGGGACTCACTATACCTCCCGGGGAGCTGTTTTTT. Translating gives CASIPGLTIPPGELFF.

The chain combines TRBV5-5 with TRBJ1-2; D is perhaps TRBD1 (5 bases). V shed 2 bases and J shed 7 bases, with 9 bases lying between them. The CDR3 is 12 amino acids. Germline V gene sequence: CDR1 SGHKS, CDR2 YYEKEE (reference sequence). The CDR3 DNA is TGTGCCAGCAGCTTTGAAAGGGGTGGCTACACCTTC. The encoded protein is CASSFERGGYTF.

The chain is built from TRBV9 and TRBJ2-5, with D uncertain. The germline gives CDR1 SGDLS, CDR2 YYNGEE. The CDR3 loop spans 16 amino acids. Trimming took off 0 bases at V and 5 bases at J, with 17 bases between the two ends. The chain's CDR3 is CASSVALTGPLETQYF. CDR3 DNA sequence: TGTGCCAGCAGCGTAGCCCTCACCGGCCCCCTGGAGACCCAGTACTTC.